This T cell receptor (beta chain) was documented in a study of post-analysis software for immune sequencing data. Broader study findings: About five TRBV segments occurring more often in patients than controls included TRBV5-6, TRBV5-1 and TRBV20-1. Comparison with controls showed significantly lower normalized Chao1 diversity in multiple sclerosis patients.

This clonotype was found a few times. Its antigen remains unidentified. V lost 5 bases to trimming and J lost 0 bases; unmatched junction nucleotides: 6. Germline values: CDR1 SGHAT, CDR2 FQNNGV. CDR3 length: 16 amino acids. Unique molecular identifiers were present in the TCR beta cDNA libraries. Input populations of about 0.95 to 10 million T cells gave rise to some 500,000 cDNA molecules. Using its own MiXCR run on the PCR reads, TCRdb lists one record per CDR3 protein. The sample contains almost 700,000 distinct CDR3 sequences, over 45% of which appear only once. This clonotype was obtained from a girl aged 2-10 years with multiple sclerosis. V usage is TRBV11-2 and J usage is TRBJ2-5, with TRBD1 identical over 10 bases. Input material: blood. CDR3 DNA: TGTGCCAGCAGCCCAGGGACAGGGGCGTACCAAGAGACCCAGTACTTC. Amino acid sequence: CASSPGTGAYQETQYF.